This is a list of T cell receptor beta chains from one sample in a study of PD-1 blockade in classical Hodgkin lymphoma. Clones were sequenced by immunoSEQ multiplex PCR, and TCRdb holds only the in-frame ones, with some missing. The sample carries over 90,000 clones, about 91% recorded once. The input for sequencing was peripheral blood mononuclear cells (PBMCs), taken before the second cycle of nivolumab. All receptors derive from a human donor with classical Hodgkin lymphoma. The CDR3 runs from the conserved cysteine through the conserved F or W. A D gene is named only where the DNA matches it firmly. Clone size is shown for a subset of rows, as once, few, many or a class of expanded clone.

TRBJ1-1 | TRBD1 | NA | TRBV6-6 | CASNIQGIPEAFF | TGTGCCAGCAATATACAGGGGATCCCTGAAGCTTTCTTT
TRBJ2-1 | TRBD2 | NA | TRBV2 | CASSDGRAGNEQFF | TGTGCCAGCAGCGACGGGAGGGCGGGGAATGAGCAGTTCTTC
TRBJ2-5 | TRBD1 | NA | TRBV9 | CASSVAGTGGETQYF | TGTGCCAGCAGCGTAGCTGGAACAGGGGGGGAGACCCAGTACTTC
TRBJ1-6 | NA | NA | TRBV10-3 | CARESPLHF | TGTGCCAGAGAATCACCCCTCCACTTT
TRBJ1-1 | TRBD1 | NA | TRBV5-1 | CASSLEGQGVTEAFF | TGCGCCAGCAGCTTGGAAGGACAGGGCGTCACTGAAGCTTTCTTT
TRBJ1-5 | NA | NA | TRBV28 | CASSWGGTSQPQHF | TGTGCCAGCAGTTGGGGGGGAACGAGTCAGCCCCAGCATTTT
TRBJ2-3 | TRBD2 | NA | TRBV27 | CASSPLLAVTDTQYF | TGTGCCAGCAGTCCCCTACTAGCGGTCACAGATACGCAGTATTTT
TRBJ1-5 | NA | NA | TRBV28 | CATERGGNQPQHF | TGTGCCACAGAACGAGGGGGCAATCAGCCCCAGCATTTT
TRBJ2-2 | TRBD2 | once | TRBV5-1 | CASSYGPGLAGGVGELFF | TGCGCCAGCAGCTATGGACCGGGACTAGCCGGCGGGGTAGGGGAGCTGTTTTTT
TRBJ1-2 | NA | NA | TRBV20-1 | CSAIGYGYTF | TGCAGTGCTATTGGGTATGGCTACACCTTC
TRBJ2-3 | NA | NA | TRBV28 | CASSLQGATDTQYF | TGTGCCAGCAGTTTACAGGGAGCCACAGATACGCAGTATTTT
TRBJ2-7 | NA | few | TRBV5-5 | CASSLVGTTYEQYF | TGTGCCAGCAGCTTGGTGGGGACAACTTACGAGCAGTACTTC
TRBJ1-2 | NA | few | TRBV29-1 | CSVGNDGYTF | TGCAGCGTCGGCAATGATGGCTACACCTTC
TRBJ1-4 | NA | NA | TRBV7-9 | CASSLDPTPGGEKLFF | TGTGCCAGCAGCCTGGACCCAACCCCCGGGGGGGAAAAACTGTTTTTT
TRBJ2-5 | TRBD1 | NA | TRBV5-4 | CASSPAGTGGETQYF | TGTGCCAGCAGCCCGGCGGGGACAGGGGGTGAGACCCAGTACTTC
TRBJ1-1 | NA | NA | TRBV10-2 | CASSNSGVADTEAFF | TGCGCCAGCAGTAATTCAGGGGTAGCGGATACTGAAGCTTTCTTT
TRBJ2-5 | NA | once | TRBV29-1 | CSFQGWTDSTQYF | TGCAGCTTCCAAGGTTGGACAGACTCGACCCAGTACTTC
TRBJ2-5 | TRBD1 | NA | TRBV15 | CATSRDRGVETQYF | TGTGCCACCTCTAGGGACAGGGGTGTAGAGACCCAGTACTTC
TRBJ2-3 | TRBD2 | NA | TRBV11-3 | CASSRTGLAGRDTQYF | TGTGCCAGCAGCCGAACGGGGCTAGCGGGAAGAGATACGCAGTATTTT
TRBJ1-6 | TRBD1 | few | TRBV7-2 | CASSRGQVNSPLHF | TGTGCCAGCAGCCGCGGACAGGTTAATTCACCCCTCCACTTT
TRBJ1-5 | TRBD1 | NA | TRBV4-2 | CASSQSLTGDQPQHF | TGTGCCAGCAGCCAATCCCTAACAGGGGATCAGCCCCAGCATTTT
TRBJ2-7 | TRBD1 | NA | TRBV5-1 | CASSLGTGVGSEQYF | TGCGCCAGCAGCTTGGGGACAGGGGTTGGTAGCGAGCAGTACTTC
TRBJ2-5 | TRBD2 | NA | TRBV4-1 | CASSHPRKTSGSQETQYF | TGCGCCAGCAGCCATCCAAGGAAGACTAGCGGGAGTCAGGAGACCCAGTACTTC
TRBJ2-7 | NA | NA | TRBV6-6 | CASSFSYEQYF | TGTGCCAGCAGTTTCTCATACGAGCAGTACTTC
TRBJ2-7 | NA | NA | TRBV28 | CASSLEGTYEQYF | TGTGCCAGCAGTTTAGAGGGAACCTACGAGCAGTACTTC
TRBJ2-1 | TRBD1 | NA | TRBV6-5 | CASSLTGETYNEQFF | TGTGCCAGCAGCTTAACAGGGGAAACTTACAATGAGCAGTTCTTC
TRBJ1-2 | NA | NA | TRBV5-6 | CASSLREYYGYTF | TGTGCCAGCAGCTTGAGGGAATACTATGGCTACACCTTC
TRBJ1-2 | TRBD1 | NA | TRBV5-1 | CASSLGQGPEGYTF | TGCGCCAGCAGCTTGGGACAGGGACCTGAGGGCTACACCTTC
TRBJ2-5 | NA | NA | TRBV2 | CASSDVFQETQYF | TGTGCCAGCAGTGATGTCTTCCAAGAGACCCAGTACTTC
TRBJ2-3 | NA | NA | TRBV28 | CASSLVDGSTDTQYF | TGTGCCAGCAGTTTAGTGGACGGTAGCACAGATACGCAGTATTTT
TRBJ2-7 | NA | NA | TRBV11-2 | CASSRDRSSYEQYF | TGTGCCAGCAGCCGCGACAGATCCTCCTACGAGCAGTACTTC
TRBJ2-7 | TRBD2 | NA | TRBV18 | CASSPFGGSSVTYEQYF | TGTGCCAGCTCACCATTCGGGGGGTCATCCGTGACCTACGAGCAGTACTTC
TRBJ2-2 | NA | NA | TRBV6-5 | CASSPALNTGELFF | TGTGCCAGCAGTCCGGCCCTAAACACCGGGGAGCTGTTTTTT
TRBJ2-5 | NA | NA | TRBV18 | CASSPAGETQYF | TGTGCCAGCTCACCCGCTGGGGAGACCCAGTACTTC
TRBJ1-2 | TRBD1 | NA | TRBV28 | CASSSVGQGDGYTF | TGTGCCAGCAGCTCAGTGGGACAGGGGGATGGCTACACCTTC
TRBJ2-4 | NA | NA | TRBV4-1 | CASSQEWVLFAASPSSTIQYF | TGCGCCAGCAGCCAAGAATGGGTTCTGTTTGCGGCCAGTCCAAGCAGCACCATTCAGTACTTC
TRBJ1-5 | TRBD1 | NA | TRBV5-5 | CASSWRTGEDQPQHF | TGTGCCAGCAGCTGGCGGACAGGGGAGGACCAGCCCCAGCATTTT
TRBJ1-1 | NA | NA | TRBV2 | CASSEERLSFSMNTEAFF | TGTGCCAGCAGTGAAGAACGACTAAGTTTCTCAATGAACACTGAAGCTTTCTTT
TRBJ2-1 | TRBD2 | NA | TRBV5-1 | CASRAPSGSLNEQFF | TGCGCCAGCCGTGCGCCTAGCGGGAGTTTGAATGAGCAGTTCTTC
TRBJ2-3 | NA | NA | TRBV15 | CATSRDATTAVTDTQYF | TGTGCCACCAGCAGAGACGCGACGACAGCCGTGACAGATACGCAGTATTTT
TRBJ1-5 | TRBD1 | NA | TRBV19 | CASTGQGNQPQHF | TGTGCCAGTACGGGACAGGGCAATCAGCCCCAGCATTTT
TRBJ2-1 | NA | NA | TRBV25-1 | CASSGRDSSSYNEQFF | TGTGCCAGCAGTGGAAGGGACTCGAGCTCCTACAATGAGCAGTTCTTC
TRBJ2-3 | NA | NA | TRBV10-3 | CAIRLGSTDTQYF | TGTGCCATCCGATTAGGTAGCACAGATACGCAGTATTTT
TRBJ2-7 | NA | many | TRBV27 | CASRSYPPTASYEQYF | TGTGCCAGCAGAAGTTACCCCCCCACAGCCTCCTACGAGCAGTACTTC
TRBJ2-2 | NA | few | TRBV7-8 | CASSLEWTGELFF | TGTGCCAGCAGCTTAGAGTGGACCGGGGAGCTGTTTTTT
TRBJ2-7 | NA | NA | TRBV7-9 | CASSPGPSTSYEQYF | TGTGCCAGCAGCCCGGGACCCTCGACTTCCTACGAGCAGTACTTC
TRBJ2-2 | NA | NA | TRBV6-1 | CASSERGSGELFF | TGTGCCAGCAGTGAAAGGGGCAGCGGGGAGCTGTTTTTT
TRBJ2-7 | TRBD2 | once | TRBV13 | CASSLVSGKNYEQYF | TGTGCCAGCAGCCTTGTTAGCGGGAAAAATTACGAGCAGTACTTC
TRBJ2-7 | NA | NA | TRBV5-1 | CASSWAASYEQYF | TGCGCCAGCAGTTGGGCGGCCTCCTACGAGCAGTACTTC
TRBJ1-2 | TRBD1 | once | TRBV28 | CASRRDSRNYGYTF | TGTGCCAGCAGGAGGGACAGCCGGAACTATGGCTACACCTTC
TRBJ2-5 | NA | NA | TRBV5-4 | CASSSRAQETQYF | TGTGCCAGCAGCTCCAGGGCTCAAGAGACCCAGTACTTC
TRBJ2-5 | NA | NA | TRBV11-2 | CASSLGYSVNQETQYF | TGTGCCAGCAGCTTAGGGTACTCGGTAAACCAAGAGACCCAGTACTTC
TRBJ2-7 | TRBD2 | NA | TRBV28 | CASSFGHNPGLAGVGSYEQYF | TGTGCCAGCAGTTTCGGTCACAACCCGGGACTAGCGGGAGTAGGGTCCTACGAGCAGTACTTC